The clone carrying this T cell receptor (beta chain) has a single count. Isolation of CD8+ and CD4+ T cells was performed negatively, whereas enrichment of TEMRA cells was done by FACS. Per germline, CDR1 LNHDA and CDR2 SQIVND (reference sequence). V was trimmed by 6 bases and J by 3 bases, leaving 14 bases between them. The length of the CDR3 is 14 residues. RNA, at about 0.45 to 1 ug, was reverse transcribed with random hexamers. Across 54 Vbeta and 13 Jbeta, TCR beta CDR3 was amplified with immunoSEQ multiplex PCR. One entry per CDR3 protein results from TCRdb running MiXCR on the immunoSEQ multiplex PCR reads. The repertoire holds 160,000 or so distinct CDR3 sequences, with roughly 95% as singletons. This entry comes from a study of CD8 T cells in Susac syndrome.

The sequence came from a human donor with multiple sclerosis. Material for sequencing was CD8+ T cells from PBMCs. The genes are TRBV19 and TRBJ1-1; the D is unclear. CDR3 nucleotides: TGTGCCAGTAGGACGCCTACGGGAGACACTGAAGCTTTCTTT. Translation gives CASRTPTGDTEAFF.